This record covers a single T cell receptor (beta chain). The clone's antigen remains unknown. No per-base quality is available; no much larger clone lies one base away. Collaborating institutions collected whole blood in K2EDTA tubes following their own protocols. For TCRbeta analysis, collaborators shipped samples in one of three forms: frozen whole blood, isolated PBMCs, or DNA extracted from either of those sample types. The data derive from a study of blood T cell repertoires in COVID-19 (dated by TCRdb to the early 2020s). Regarding the complete study: The collaborator samples originated in the United States, Italy and Spain and spanned the acute and convalescent phases of COVID-19. Subjects who had been exposed to COVID-19, were actively infected with it, or had recovered from it provided the deeply sampled blood TCRbeta repertoires that made up the dataset. The sample metadata nearly always contained a de-identified subject ID, COVID-19 status, age in years and sex. Where available, HLA class I and class II types were obtained from metadata supplied by the sample provider rather than from assay-based typing. The repertoires were released in a freely available public database intended as a resource for research on the immune response to SARS-CoV-2. Samples came from the ongoing ImmuneRACE study (first 160 participants) plus 1,254 subjects from 6 global collaborators. The prospective study material was composed of cDNA or gDNA derived from T cells, B-cell-depleted T cells, or PBMCs. What the study reported, not specific to this receptor: How much clinical and demographic metadata was included differed by source and by participant, and the metadata was provided uncurated.

The CDR3 measures 14 amino acids from cysteine to phenylalanine. Of the read, only the CDR3 DNA is kept; its 42 bases are in frame from base 1. V is cut back by 2 bases and J by 3 bases, with 3 bases in the junction unmatched. The CDR1 and CDR2 encoded by the germline V gene are SGHTA and FQGNSA. TCRbeta CDR3 regions were amplified from genomic DNA using the immunoSEQ Assay, a bias-controlled multiplex PCR. The paper's data handling went like this. Nucleated cell counts per sample were estimated from amplification of reference gene primers within the assay. To quantify the absolute abundance of each unique TCRbeta CDR3 rearrangement, sequence reads were collapsed and filtered. For each sample, productive Simpson clonality was calculated as the square root of Simpson's diversity index over productive rearrangements. Drawn from immuneACCESS, this table holds only the in-frame rearrangements with V and J called that TCRdb kept. Clones are partly lost; checked studies trace under half to an unresolved V gene and leave the rest unexplained. The D gene and trimming were derived from the DNA, and the V and J assignments and clone size from that table. The table for this sample lists tens of thousands of clones; over 75% of them were counted only once. The ten largest make up under 5% of the sample.

This sequence originates from a human donor in a cohort sampled during active COVID-19. Sequencing used peripheral blood. The V and J segments used are TRBV7-2 and TRBJ1-2, with 7 junctional bases fitting TRBD1. The nucleotides read TGTGCCAGCAGCTTACAACAGGGGTACTATGGCTACACCTTC. Its product reads: CASSLQQGYYGYTF.